One sample yielded the 30 T cell receptor beta chains listed below, sequenced in a study of cytomegalovirus exposure and HLA in healthy donors. Here immunoSEQ multiplex PCR was the method, and the copy in TCRdb shows in-frame clones only, minus some. The sample holds approximately 150,000 clones, 70% to 90% seen once. The source material was PBMCs. The receptor set was obtained from a man between 25 and 39 years old in good health and CMV-seropositive.

The rearrangement uses TRBV6-4 and TRBJ2-7; D is possibly TRBD2 (6 bases). In germline, CDR1 is MRHNA, CDR2 SNTAGT. The CDR3 extends over 17 amino acids. V gave up 3 bases and J gave up 3 bases, with 21 bases separating them. CDR3 in amino acids: CASSEGVGGQGDYEQYF. The CDR3 DNA is TGTGCCAGCAGTGAAGGGGTCGGAGGGCAGGGAGACTACGAGCAGTACTTC.

The J gene is TRBJ2-7, the V gene TRBV6-5, with a tentative D call TRBD2 (5 bases). Trimming took off 8 bases at V and 9 bases at J, with 17 bases between the two ends. The CDR3 covers 12 residues. Germline assignment: CDR1 MNHEY and CDR2 SVGAGI. The CDR3 DNA is TGTGCCAGCTCTCCTGGGCAAGGGAGGCAGTACTTC. It codes for CASSPGQGRQYF.

The rearrangement uses TRBV11-1 and TRBJ1-2, with D possibly TRBD1 on 6 matching bases. The germline gives CDR1 SGHAT, CDR2 FQDESV (reference sequence). V lost 2 bases, J lost 2 bases, and 6 bases lay in between. CDR3 length: 13 residues. In DNA form, the CDR3 reads TGTGCCAGCAGCTTACAGGGGAACTATGGCTACACCTTC. This sequence encodes CASSLQGNYGYTF.

This clone was observed once. The V and J genes are TRBV18 and TRBJ2-7, with 9 bases lining up with TRBD1. Germline V gene sequence: CDR1 KGHSH, CDR2 LQKENI. CDR3 length: 16 residues. V shed 3 bases and J 5 bases; nucleotides not matched to a gene: 11. CDR3 in DNA: TGTGCCAGCTCACCTTTGTGGGGACAGGGAATTAACGAGCAGTACTTC. Translating gives CASSPLWGQGINEQYF.

This CDR3 is CASSAGQGAGELNGYTF. CDR3 DNA sequence: TGTGCCAGCAGTGCCGGACAGGGGGCAGGAGAGCTGAATGGCTACACCTTC. The chain uses TRBV2 and TRBJ1-2, with TRBD1 matching 11 bases. CDR1 SNHLY and CDR2 FYNNEI come from the germline V gene. J gave up 6 bases and V 4 bases, and 13 bases lay outside the gene matches. CDR3 size: 17 residues.

This chain links TRBV5-1 with TRBJ2-7; 9 positions match TRBD2. Germline V CDR1 and CDR2: SGHRS, YFSETQ. After removal of 3 bases from V and 6 bases from J, the junction contained 13 bases not matched to a gene. The CDR3 contains 16 residues. The chain's CDR3 is CASSSRVLAGLVEQYF. DNA of the CDR3: TGCGCCAGCAGCTCTAGGGTCCTAGCGGGGCTGGTCGAGCAGTACTTC. The full variable domain, completed using reference TRBV5-1 and TRBJ2-7, is KAGVTQTPRYLIKTRGQQVTLSCSPISGHRSVSWYQQTPGQGLQFLFEYFSETQRNKGNFPGRFSGRQFSNSRSEMNVSTLELGDSALYLCASSSRVLAGLVEQYFGPGTRLTVT.

This clone has a handful of counts. The chain links TRBV5-1 to TRBJ2-7; unclear D gene. Per germline, CDR1 SGHRS and CDR2 YFSETQ. This CDR3 has 12 residues. The ends were cut back, 0 bases at V and 4 bases at J, with 5 bases in the middle. DNA for the CDR3: TGCGCCAGCAGCTTGGCCCCATACGAGCAGTACTTC. Residues: CASSLAPYEQYF. Drawing the rest from reference TRBV5-1 and TRBJ2-7, the complete variable domain is KAGVTQTPRYLIKTRGQQVTLSCSPISGHRSVSWYQQTPGQGLQFLFEYFSETQRNKGNFPGRFSGRQFSNSRSEMNVSTLELGDSALYLCASSLAPYEQYFGPGTRLTVT.

V usage is TRBV13 and J usage is TRBJ2-2; D not certain. This CDR3 is 14 amino acids long. V was cut by 3 bases and J by 6 bases, with 11 bases left in between. Germline V gene data show CDR1 as PRHDT and CDR2 as FYEKMQ (reference sequence). The CDR3 spells CASSFTGLPGELFF. CDR3 nucleotide sequence: TGTGCCAGCAGCTTTACTGGTCTTCCCGGGGAGCTGTTTTTT.

V gene TRBV7-6 combines with J gene TRBJ2-7, with 7 bases identical to TRBD2. The CDR3 is 15 amino acids. Germline V lookup: CDR1 SGHVS, CDR2 FNYEAQ. V gave up 1 base and J gave up 6 bases; unmatched junction bases: 9. The DNA for the CDR3 is TGTGCCAGCAGCTTAGGGGGGGGACCCTTAGCCGAGCAGTACTTC. Protein sequence: CASSLGGGPLAEQYF.

The V and J genes are TRBV6-4 and TRBJ2-1, with 8 bases identical to TRBD2. Germline CDR1 MRHNA, CDR2 SNTAGT. V dropped 8 bases and J dropped 7; count of bases not matched to a gene: 10. CDR3 length: 14 amino acids. CDR3 sequence reads: CASGARAGGNEQFF. In nucleotides, the CDR3 is TGTGCCAGCGGCGCTAGGGCGGGGGGAAATGAGCAGTTCTTC.

The CDR3 region has the DNA TGCGCCAGCAGTGGGGTAGGGGGCAAGTCCTACCTACGCTCCAAAAACATTCAGTACTTC. This sequence encodes CASSGVGGKSYLRSKNIQYF. The gene calls are TRBV10-2 and TRBJ2-4, with TRBD1 matching 7 bases. Trimming took 4 bases from V and 2 from J; bases not matched to a gene: 20. Per germline, CDR1 WSHSY and CDR2 SAAADI. This CDR3 spans 20 amino acids.

This clone was detected a few times. This rearrangement joins TRBV4-3 to TRBJ1-3, with 7 bases aligning to TRBD1. Unmatched junction bases numbered 3, after V lost 7 bases and J lost 0 bases. CDR3 length equals 14 residues. From germline, CDR1 is LGHNA and CDR2 YSLEER. CDR3 residues: CASKGTVSGNTIYF. The CDR3 DNA is TGCGCCAGCAAGGGGACAGTCTCTGGAAACACCATATATTTT.

The chain carries TRBV15 and TRBJ2-5; perhaps TRBD1 as D (5 bases). The CDR3 extends over 14 amino acids. Germline CDR1 reads LNHNV; CDR2 reads YYDKDF (reference sequence). V gave up 0 bases and J gave up 5 bases, with 10 bases separating them. CDR3 in DNA: TGTGCCACCAGCAGAGAATGGGGCCGGGAGACCCAGTACTTC. Amino acids: CATSREWGRETQYF.

The rearrangement joins TRBV19 to TRBJ1-5, with 7 bases fitting TRBD1. Germline CDR1 LNHDA, CDR2 SQIVND (reference sequence). Germline trimming cut 3 bases from V and 3 bases from J; bases unmatched to any gene: 5. The CDR3 spans 15 residues. The CDR3, as DNA: TGTGCCAGTAGTATGCAGGGGGGCCCCAATCAGCCCCAGCATTTT. Translating gives CASSMQGGPNQPQHF.

The chain couples TRBV13 to TRBJ1-4, with D possibly TRBD1 on 6 matching bases. Germline CDR1 reads PRHDT; CDR2 reads FYEKMQ (reference sequence). This CDR3 region has 14 residues. V gave up 4 bases and J gave up 2 bases, with 8 bases separating them. CDR3 DNA sequence: TGTGCCAGCAGCTCGGGACACACTAATGAAAAACTGTTTTTT. Protein: CASSSGHTNEKLFF. Looking up the rest from reference TRBV13 and TRBJ1-4 gives the full variable domain: AAGVIQSPRHLIKEKRETATLKCYPIPRHDTVYWYQQGPGQDPQFLISFYEKMQSDKGSIPDRFSAQQFSDYHSELNMSSLELGDSALYFCASSSGHTNEKLFFGSGTQLSVL.

In this sample, this clone turned up once. The chain combines TRBV19 with TRBJ1-2; 10 bases line up with TRBD1. CDR1 and CDR2 from the germline V gene are LNHDA and SQIVND (reference sequence). This CDR3 spans 14 amino acids. Losses at the gene ends were 3 bases for V and 3 bases for J; bases not matched to a gene: 1. The CDR3 spells CASSIGTGDYGYTF. The CDR3 DNA reads TGTGCCAGTAGTATTGGGACAGGGGACTATGGCTACACCTTC.

The chain joins TRBV30 to TRBJ1-5, with D possibly matching TRBD1 (5 bases). This CDR3 comprises 16 residues. V dropped 1 base and J dropped 6 bases, with 19 bases sitting between them. In germline, CDR1 is GTSNPN, CDR2 SVGIG (reference sequence). The CDR3 region has the DNA TGTGCCTGGAGTGCCCCGATTAGGGGTGTAGGTCAGCCCCAGCATTTT. Its translation: CAWSAPIRGVGQPQHF.

CDR3 loop: CASSPEGYNEQFF. The CDR3 DNA is TGTGCCAGCAGCCCGGAGGGGTACAATGAGCAGTTCTTC. V is TRBV9 and J is TRBJ2-1; TRBD2 is a possible D gene (6 bases). The V gene lost 4 bases and the J gene lost 4 bases, with 9 bases spanning the gap. This CDR3 has 13 amino acids. The V gene's germline CDR1 is SGDLS and CDR2 YYNGEE.

The CDR3 reads CSVDPTRLAGGGTDTQYF. Written as DNA, the CDR3 is TGCAGCGTTGACCCCACCCGGCTAGCGGGAGGCGGCACAGATACGCAGTATTTT. The V gene is TRBV29-1, the J gene TRBJ2-3; the match to TRBD2 covers 11 bases. The V segment lost 3 bases and the J segment 1 base; nucleotides outside the gene matches: 12. CDR1 is SQVTM, CDR2 ANQGSEA, per germline. This CDR3 spans 18 amino acids.

V is TRBV7-2 and J is TRBJ2-3, with D uncertain. The V gene's germline CDR1 is SGHTA and CDR2 FQGNSA. The CDR3 is 17 amino acids. Between the trimmed V and J ends, which lost 5 bases and 1 base, there was a span of 19 bases. CDR3 loop: CASSPRGSRSGTDTQYF. The DNA for the CDR3 is TGTGCCAGCAGCCCCCGCGGATCCCGGAGCGGCACAGATACGCAGTATTTT.

The V call is TRBV11-1, the J call TRBJ2-7; 8 bases align to TRBD1. CDR1 is SGHAT, CDR2 FQDESV, per germline (reference sequence). The CDR3 length is 14 residues. V lost 1 base to trimming and J lost 7 bases; unmatched junction nucleotides: 6. CDR3 DNA: TGTGCCAGCAGCTTAGGGACAGGGCGCGGAGAGCAGTACTTC. Encoded protein: CASSLGTGRGEQYF.

Only a few counts were recorded for this clone. V usage is TRBV27 and J usage is TRBJ1-6; 7 nucleotides agree with TRBD1. The CDR3 runs to 15 residues. V lost 8 bases and J lost 6; bases outside the gene matches: 10. CDR1 and CDR2 from the germline V gene are MNHEY and SMNVEV (reference sequence). The CDR3: CASGPGDSPNSPLHF. The CDR3 nucleotides read TGTGCCAGCGGACCCGGGGACAGTCCTAATTCACCCCTCCACTTT.

The genes are TRBV5-6 and TRBJ1-2, with 11 bases aligning to TRBD1. The germline V gene encodes CDR1 SGHDT and CDR2 YYEEEE. The CDR3 totals 14 residues. V was pared by 2 bases and J by 7 bases, with 4 bases of the junction left unmatched. DNA for the CDR3: TGTGCCAGCAGCTTACCGGGACAGGGGGGTGGCTACACCTTC. It specifies CASSLPGQGGGYTF.

The table lists this clone with a few counts. CDR3 loop: CASSLEGGSEAFF. The CDR3, as DNA: TGTGCCAGCAGCTTGGAGGGGGGGAGTGAAGCTTTCTTT. The V and J genes are TRBV7-9 and TRBJ1-1, with D possibly being TRBD1 (6 bases). V was shortened by 3 bases and J by 7 bases, with 12 bases between the two germline ends. Germline loops: CDR1 SEHNR, CDR2 FQNEAQ (reference sequence). The CDR3 has 13 amino acids. The full variable domain, its missing parts supplied by reference TRBV7-9 and TRBJ1-1, is DTGVSQNPRHKITKRGQNVTFRCDPISEHNRLYWYRQTLGQGPEFLTYFQNEAQLEKSRLLSDRFSAERPKGSFSTLEIQRTEQGDSAMYLCASSLEGGSEAFFGQGTRLTVV.

This CDR3 reads CASSPSGQGTSQPQHF. DNA for the CDR3: TGTGCCAGTAGTCCTTCGGGACAGGGCACCTCGCAGCCCCAGCATTTT. This sequence joins TRBV19 and TRBJ1-5, with 9 nucleotides matching TRBD1. J gave up 7 bases and V 5 bases, and 12 bases lay outside the gene matches. CDR1 and CDR2 from the germline V gene are LNHDA and SQIVND (reference sequence). This CDR3 region has 16 residues.

This clone was seen once. Written as DNA, the CDR3 is TGTGCCAGCAGTCCTATGTCCTCTGGGGCCAACGTCCTGACTTTC. Amino acid sequence: CASSPMSSGANVLTF. The chain joins TRBV27 to TRBJ2-6; D unclear. Trimming cost V 5 bases and J 0 bases, with 8 bases left between them. There are 15 residues in the CDR3. The germline V gene encodes CDR1 MNHEY and CDR2 SMNVEV (reference sequence).

This chain uses TRBV18 with TRBJ2-7; 7 nucleotides agree with TRBD2. The CDR3 loop spans 15 amino acids. With 3 bases clipped from V and 2 bases from J, the junction kept 7 bases outside the gene matches. Per the germline V gene, CDR1 is KGHSH and CDR2 is LQKENI. CDR3: CASSPGGKGTYEQYF. For the CDR3, the DNA is TGTGCCAGCTCACCGGGGGGGAAGGGGACCTACGAGCAGTACTTC.

This clone came up a few times. The rearrangement uses TRBV9 and TRBJ2-5, with D possibly matching TRBD2 (7 bases). Germline loops: CDR1 SGDLS, CDR2 YYNGEE. The CDR3 loop spans 15 amino acids. Trimming stripped 1 base from V and 0 bases from J, with 10 bases between. For the CDR3, the DNA is TGTGCCAGCAGCGTATCGGGGGGCTACCAAGAGACCCAGTACTTC. Amino acid sequence: CASSVSGGYQETQYF.

The rearrangement joins TRBV9 to TRBJ1-2, with 8 nucleotides matching TRBD1. J lost 6 bases, V lost 6 bases, and 16 bases had no gene match. Looked up from germline, CDR1 is SGDLS and CDR2 is YYNGEE. The CDR3 contains 16 residues. In nucleotides, the CDR3 is TGTGCCAGCACCCCGTCGGGGAGGCAGGGGGCCGATGGCTACACCTTC. Translating gives CASTPSGRQGADGYTF.

The J gene is TRBJ1-3, the V gene TRBV6-5; D ambiguous. This CDR3 contains 15 residues. Trimming removed 6 bases from V and 0 bases from J, with 12 bases in between. CDR1 is MNHEY and CDR2 is SVGAGI in the germline V gene. In DNA, the CDR3 is TGTGCCAGCAGAACCTCGACATCCTCTGGAAACACCATATATTTT. It yields the protein CASRTSTSSGNTIYF.